These 27 T cell receptor beta chains were all obtained from the same sample, sequenced in a study of Ad26.COV2.S vaccination and SARS-CoV-2 variants. The table came from immunoSEQ multiplex PCR; TCRdb's copy has only in-frame clones and leaves some out. This sample yields around 450,000 clones, of which about 89% are seen a single time; about 1.7% belongs to the top ten. The treatment is: some 19 received Ad26.COV2.S at low or high dose, single or two shots; 5 received placebo; per-sample allocation not given. Vaccine and placebo recipients were sampled on day 63 after the first injection. Material: peripheral blood, obtained in a trial of Ad26.COV2.S vaccine versus placebo. The source of these receptors is a person between 18 and 65 years old who received the Ad26.COV2.S COVID-19 vaccine or a placebo.

The chain combines TRBV5-4 with TRBJ2-7; D uncertain. CDR1 and CDR2 (germline): SGHNT, YYREEE (reference sequence). V gave up 4 bases and J gave up 2 bases, with 13 bases separating them. This CDR3 contains 14 residues. The CDR3 DNA follows: TGTGCCAGCAGCGAAGGAGTCCGCCCCTACGAGCAGTACTTC. It is translated as CASSEGVRPYEQYF.

The chain recombines TRBV4-2 with TRBJ1-4, with no clear D. This CDR3 spans 12 amino acids. Per germline, CDR1 LGHNA and CDR2 YNFKEQ. V was clipped by 0 bases and J by 10 bases, with 6 bases between them. In nucleotides, the CDR3 is TGTGCCAGCAGCCAAGAACCAGGAAAACTGTTTTTT. Residues: CASSQEPGKLFF.

On this clone: At one end, the junction sequence differs from germline, possibly due to a read error. The rearrangement links TRBV9 to TRBJ2-5; D ambiguous. In germline, CDR1 is SGDLS, CDR2 YYNGEE. The CDR3 runs 14 residues. Written as DNA, the CDR3 is TGTGCCAGCAGCGTAGTATCGTCAGGAGAGGCCCAGTACTTC. This translates into CASSVVSSGEAQYF.

This clone was picked up one time. V gene TRBV19 combines with J gene TRBJ2-4; 7 bases are a match to TRBD1. This CDR3 has 16 amino acids. Germline V gives CDR1 LNHDA, CDR2 SQIVND (reference sequence). J lost 2 bases, V lost 6 bases, and 10 bases had no gene match. CDR3 sequence: CASRGRGRGSKNIQYF. The CDR3 bases are TGTGCCAGTAGAGGTAGGGGGCGAGGATCCAAAAACATTCAGTACTTC.

CDR3 coding DNA: TGTGCCAGCTCATGGGGAGAGACCCAGTACTTC. Protein sequence: CASSWGETQYF. The gene calls are TRBV18 and TRBJ2-5, with D hard to call. The germline V gene encodes CDR1 KGHSH and CDR2 LQKENI. Trimming pared 5 bases from V and 4 bases from J, leaving 5 bases between. This CDR3 spans 11 amino acids. The full variable domain, with the rest looked up from reference TRBV18 and TRBJ2-5, is NAGVMQNPRHLVRRRGQEARLRCSPMKGHSHVYWYRQLPEEGLKFMVYLQKENIIDESGMPKERFSAEFPKEGPSILRIQQVVRGDSAAYFCASSWGETQYFGPGTRLLVL.

The chain carries TRBV7-4 and TRBJ1-1; TRBD1 is a possible D gene (5 bases). V was cut by 1 base and J by 1 base, with 25 bases left in between. The CDR3 covers 20 residues. Looked up from germline, CDR1 is SGHVT and CDR2 is SQSDAQ. This chain's CDR3 is CASSLDPLDINKRPNTEAFF. DNA of the CDR3: TGTGCCAGCAGCTTAGATCCCCTGGACATAAACAAAAGACCGAACACTGAAGCTTTCTTT. The full variable domain, its missing parts supplied by reference TRBV7-4 and TRBJ1-1, is GAGVSQSPRYKVAKRGRDVALRCDSISGHVTLYWYRQTLGQGSEVLTYSQSDAQRDKSGRPSGRFSAERPERSVSTLKIQRTEQGDSAVYLCASSLDPLDINKRPNTEAFFGQGTRLTVV.

The rearrangement links TRBV3-1 (or the pseudogene TRBV3-2) to TRBJ2-1, with D tentatively TRBD1 (6 bases). Germline CDR1 and CDR2: LGHDT and YNNKEL (reference sequence). Trimming removed 1 base at V and 6 bases at J, with 13 bases between. The CDR3 covers 15 residues. As DNA, the CDR3 is TGTGCCAGCAGCCAAGTACTAGTAGGGGGCAATGAGCAGTTCTTC. This codes for CASSQVLVGGNEQFF.

The rearrangement joins TRBV15 to TRBJ2-3, with 7 bases aligning to TRBD2. Germline V CDR1 and CDR2: LNHNV, YYDKDF (reference sequence). The CDR3 consists of 17 residues. V lost 2 bases and J lost 5; bases outside the gene matches: 13. The CDR3 DNA follows: TGTGCCACCAGCAGACCGACGGGAGGCCCCCAGGGAGATACGCAGTATTTT. This translates into CATSRPTGGPQGDTQYF.

CDR3 sequence: CASSLVLAGGPGASEQYF. CDR3 nucleotides: TGTGCCAGCAGCTTAGTTTTAGCGGGAGGGCCAGGAGCCTCCGAGCAGTACTTC. V usage is TRBV7-9 and J usage is TRBJ2-7, with TRBD2 matching over 11 bases. The CDR3 covers 18 residues. The ends lost 1 base at V and 6 bases at J; junction bases unmatched: 14. The V gene's germline CDR1 is SEHNR and CDR2 FQNEAQ (reference sequence).

The V gene is TRBV4-3, the J gene TRBJ2-1; 9 positions match TRBD2. The trim removed 5 bases at V and 5 bases at J, leaving 4 bases unmatched. Germline CDR1 LGHNA, CDR2 YSLEER. The CDR3 is 14 residues long. Here the CDR3 reads CASSYSGGNNEQFF. The CDR3, as DNA: TGCGCCAGCAGCTATAGCGGGGGTAACAATGAGCAGTTCTTC.

The chain combines TRBV9 with TRBJ2-1; weak D call: TRBD2 (5 bases). The CDR3 sequence is 13 residues long. V was clipped by 5 bases and J by 0 bases, with 6 bases between them. Germline V lookup: CDR1 SGDLS, CDR2 YYNGEE. CDR3 protein: CASSRDSYNEQFF. The CDR3 DNA reads TGTGCCAGCAGTCGGGACTCCTACAATGAGCAGTTCTTC.

The chain employs TRBV30 and TRBJ2-5, with 8 bases lining up with TRBD1. The CDR3 has 16 residues. The V gene's germline CDR1 is GTSNPN and CDR2 SVGIG (reference sequence). Trimming removed 0 bases from V and 5 bases from J; junction bases left unmatched: 11. CDR3 sequence reads: CAWSVGSAGGTETQYF. CDR3 in DNA: TGTGCCTGGAGTGTAGGGTCGGCAGGGGGCACGGAGACCCAGTACTTC.

The chain joins TRBV7-6 to TRBJ2-5; maybe TRBD1 (7 bases). V dropped 2 bases and J dropped 3 bases, with 22 bases sitting between them. This CDR3 contains 18 residues. CDR1 is SGHVS and CDR2 is FNYEAQ in the germline V gene. CDR3: CASSLSTGLGTGKETQYF. DNA of the CDR3: TGTGCCAGCAGCTTATCGACAGGGCTGGGGACTGGGAAAGAGACCCAGTACTTC.

The chain uses TRBV5-6 and TRBJ2-6; D remains unclear. This CDR3 contains 15 residues. Deletions cut 0 bases from V and 1 base from J, with 5 bases between. Germline assignment: CDR1 SGHDT and CDR2 YYEEEE. CDR3 nucleotides: TGTGCCAGCAGCTTGGCGCCATCTGGGGCCAACGTCCTGACTTTC. This codes for CASSLAPSGANVLTF.

The chain is built from TRBV5-8 and TRBJ2-1; 8 bases align to TRBD2. The V and J ends lost 5 bases and 4 bases, in that order; junction bases with no gene match: 8. CDR1 SGHTS and CDR2 YDEGEE come from the germline V gene. CDR3 size: 15 residues. The CDR3 nucleotides are TGTGCCAGCAGTTCCGGGACTAGTATTTACAATGAGCAGTTCTTC. It encodes CASSSGTSIYNEQFF.

The chain carries TRBV7-9 and TRBJ1-3, with D unclear. The CDR3 contains 15 residues. CDR1 is SEHNR and CDR2 is FQNEAQ in the germline V gene (reference sequence). Trimming left V 5 bases short and J 0 bases short, with 11 bases between. Here the CDR3 DNA reads TGTGCCAGCAGCCTACCGGCACCCTCTGGAAACACCATATATTTT. This encodes CASSLPAPSGNTIYF.

The rearrangement joins TRBV19 to TRBJ1-4, with D perhaps TRBD1 (6 bases). Trimming shortened V by 7 bases and J by 8 bases, and 23 bases separated the two germline ends. The germline V gene encodes CDR1 LNHDA and CDR2 SQIVND (reference sequence). The CDR3 has 16 residues. The CDR3 loop reads CASTLSGVQGYEKLFF. The CDR3 region has the DNA TGTGCCAGTACCTTAAGTGGGGTACAGGGCTACGAAAAACTGTTTTTT.

The chain has TRBV2 and TRBJ2-2, with D uncertain. The germline V gene has CDR1 SNHLY and CDR2 FYNNEI. The CDR3 has 15 amino acids. Trimming took off 4 bases at V and 4 bases at J, with 13 bases between the two ends. The CDR3, as DNA: TGTGCCAGCAGTGTGGAGATATTGGCCACCGGGGAGCTGTTTTTT. It encodes CASSVEILATGELFF.

The V gene is TRBV6-5, the J gene TRBJ1-3, with a possible D match to TRBD1 (5 bases). Germline-derived CDR1 and CDR2 are MNHEY and SVGAGI. V was pared by 8 bases and J by 0 bases, with 11 bases between. There are 14 residues in the CDR3. The CDR3 nucleotides are TGTGCCAGCCTAAACAGGCCCTCTGGAAACACCATATATTTT. This sequence encodes CASLNRPSGNTIYF.

The rearrangement links TRBV4-3 to TRBJ1-2; D is unclear. The length of the CDR3 is 12 residues. V was pared by 0 bases and J by 7 bases, with 6 bases between. Germline-derived CDR1 and CDR2 are LGHNA and YSLEER. CDR3 amino acids: CASSQDMFGYTF. The CDR3 nucleotides read TGCGCCAGCAGCCAAGACATGTTTGGCTACACCTTC.

This chain links TRBV11-1 with TRBJ1-2; a possible D gene is TRBD1 (5 bases). This CDR3 has 14 amino acids. Germline lookup yields CDR1 SGHAT and CDR2 FQDESV (reference sequence). The V and J ends lost 1 base and 3 bases respectively, with 9 bases between them. CDR3 nucleotide sequence: TGTGCCAGCAGCTTAGACCGGGACGACTATGGCTACACCTTC. The encoded protein is CASSLDRDDYGYTF.

The chain employs TRBV28 and TRBJ1-2; weak D call: TRBD1 (5 bases). CDR3 size: 12 residues. Germline CDR1 and CDR2: MDHEN and SYDVKM. V was trimmed by 5 bases and J by 6 bases, leaving 10 bases between them. The DNA for the CDR3 is TGTGCCAGCAGTCTACGACAGCATGGCTACACCTTC. As protein: CASSLRQHGYTF.

This chain joins TRBV11-3 and TRBJ2-7; D is undetermined. There are 13 residues in the CDR3. V gave up 0 bases and J gave up 5 bases, with 8 bases separating them. Germline lookup yields CDR1 SGHNT and CDR2 YENEEA. The CDR3 DNA is TGTGCCAGCAGCTTAGAGGGTTCTGACGAGCAGTACTTC. Translating it yields CASSLEGSDEQYF.

The V gene is TRBV7-9, the J gene TRBJ2-7; D remains unclear. Germline V lookup: CDR1 SEHNR, CDR2 FQNEAQ (reference sequence). CDR3 length: 15 residues. V lost 5 bases and J lost 0, with 14 bases in between. The CDR3 DNA sequence: TGTGCCAGCAGCCCCCATTCCTCGAGCTCCTACGAGCAGTACTTC. Translated, it gives CASSPHSSSSYEQYF.

The chain links TRBV6-5 to TRBJ2-3; TRBD2 matches at 8 bases. J gave up 6 bases and V 11 bases, and 13 bases lay outside the gene matches. CDR3 size: 14 residues. Germline assignment: CDR1 MNHEY and CDR2 SVGAGI. Here the CDR3 DNA reads TGTGCCGGAAGTATAGCGGGGAGAGTGGATACGCAGTATTTT. The encoded protein is CAGSIAGRVDTQYF.

The chain couples TRBV15 to TRBJ2-1, with D hard to call. V dropped 5 bases and J dropped 2 bases, with 22 bases sitting between them. The CDR3 spans 18 residues. Germline CDR1 and CDR2: LNHNV and YYDKDF (reference sequence). The CDR3 sequence: CATSPRNLGRTTYNEQFF. Here the CDR3 DNA reads TGTGCCACCAGCCCACGGAACTTAGGACGAACTACCTACAATGAGCAGTTCTTC.

The J gene is TRBJ1-1, the V gene TRBV28, with unresolved D. The CDR3 sequence is 14 residues long. The V end lost 5 bases, the J end lost 0 bases, and 10 bases lay between the germline ends. In germline, CDR1 is MDHEN, CDR2 SYDVKM. CDR3 nucleotide sequence: TGTGCCAGCAGTCCCCCCGCAGTGAACACTGAAGCTTTCTTT. It translates to CASSPPAVNTEAFF.